This note documents a single TCR beta chain sequence. This may be a read error, as it is one base from a much larger clone. A second 7 to 11 cycle PCR used barcoded and J-beta primers. With 12 random nucleotides, a template-switch adaptor tagged each individual cDNA molecule. TCRdb used MiXCR to reprocess the 5' RACE reads, holding one entry per CDR3 protein. This sample carries roughly 500,000 distinct CDR3 sequences, 24% of them seen once, and the ten largest clones take roughly 9%. The germline CDR1 and CDR2 sequences are LGHDT and YNNKEL (reference sequence). The CDR3 is made up of 15 amino acids. The sample comes from a study of blood T cells in healthy people across ages. This sample also belongs to another study, concerning T cells of mothers and their children. That study adds: Material was donated by three healthy Caucasian mothers and their six children.

The rearrangement links TRBV3-1 to TRBJ2-1; 10 bases line up with TRBD2. Input material: blood. This TCR was recovered from a boy younger than 18 in good health. CDR3 residues: CTSSSGRATYNEQFF. As DNA, the CDR3 is TGTACCAGCAGCAGCGGGAGGGCGACCTACAATGAGCAGTTCTTC.